Described below is a single T cell receptor (beta chain) sequence and its context. This sample is drawn from a study of preoperative IRX-2 immunotherapy in early breast cancer. As for treatment: preoperative locoregional IRX-2 cytokine immunotherapy. Preoperative locoregional IRX-2 cytokine immunotherapy was tested in the phase Ib source study. The CDR3 length is 16 residues. The germline V gene encodes CDR1 MDHEN and CDR2 SYDVKM. The ends were cut back, 5 bases at V and 4 bases at J, with 20 bases in the middle. TCRdb's copy holds only in-frame clones and misses some; the assay was immunoSEQ multiplex PCR. The repertoire consists of 2,500 to 3,500 clones, with approximately 72% occurring once and the leading ten covering less than 15%.

This TCR derives from a human donor with breast cancer. V gene TRBV28 combines with J gene TRBJ2-5; D possibly matches TRBD1 or TRBD2 (5 bases each). This specimen consisted of tumor tissue, obtained before IRX-2 immunotherapy. For the CDR3, the DNA is TGTGCCAGCAGTATCAACAGGCGCAGTGGGAGAGAGACCCAGTACTTC. It specifies CASSINRRSGRETQYF.